One and the same sample provided the 18 T cell receptor beta chains below, sequenced in a study of cytomegalovirus exposure and HLA in healthy donors (dated by TCRdb to 2016 to 2017). The library was made by the immunoSEQ multiplex PCR assay. For the multiplex PCR, a mixture combining 60 forward primers for TCR Vbeta segments and 13 reverse primers for TCR Jbeta segments was used. Here the immuneACCESS table is served through TCRdb, limited to in-frame sequences with V and J called. Missing clones are a known gap in these copies; in checked studies unresolved V genes cover under half, and the rest lacks a known reason. Counted in this sample were 150,000 to 200,000 clones; about 79% of them appeared once. The top ten clones comprise approximately 1.2% of the sample. Sequencing was done on a sample of PBMCs. These receptors were obtained from a girl aged 2-10 years in good health and CMV-seropositive.

The J gene is TRBJ2-1, the V gene TRBV15; no clear D. The V end lost 0 bases, the J end lost 5 bases, and 26 bases lay between the germline ends. The CDR3 totals 20 residues. The germline V gene has CDR1 LNHNV and CDR2 YYDKDF (reference sequence). The CDR3 here is CATSRDRSSDGSRPDNEQFF. The CDR3 DNA reads TGTGCCACCAGCAGAGATAGAAGCTCGGATGGGTCTAGGCCCGACAATGAGCAGTTCTTC.

The CDR3 DNA reads as TGTGCCAGCAGCTTAGCCCCACAGGGGGAAGAGACCCAGTACTTC. Its protein product is CASSLAPQGEETQYF. This chain connects TRBV7-9 to TRBJ2-5; TRBD1 matches 8 bases. CDR1 and CDR2 from the germline V gene are SEHNR and FQNEAQ (reference sequence). CDR3 size: 15 residues. J gave up 3 bases and V 0 bases, and 3 bases lay outside the gene matches.

The CDR3 DNA follows: TGTGCCAGCAGTGAAGGAGGGTGGGTTTCCTACGAGCAGTACTTC. It translates to CASSEGGWVSYEQYF. The chain employs TRBV6-1 and TRBJ2-7; the D gene is possibly TRBD2 (5 bases). Germline V gene sequence: CDR1 MNHNS, CDR2 SASEGT. This CDR3 has 15 amino acids. V gave up 1 base and J gave up 1 base, with 11 bases separating them.

This clone was recorded once. The chain recombines TRBV12-5 with TRBJ2-7; 7 bases line up with TRBD2. V was clipped by 0 bases and J by 7 bases; unmatched bases: 15. Germline loops: CDR1 LGHNT, CDR2 FRNRAP. The CDR3 spans 17 residues. CDR3 in amino acids: CASGLVFGGSGGWEQYF. The CDR3 DNA is TGTGCTAGTGGTTTGGTATTTGGCGGGAGCGGAGGGTGGGAGCAGTACTTC.

The chain links TRBV28 to TRBJ1-1; maybe TRBD1 (6 bases). Germline V CDR1 and CDR2: MDHEN, SYDVKM. The V end lost 4 bases, the J end lost 10 bases, and 28 bases lay between the germline ends. The CDR3 covers 17 residues. The CDR3: CASSSTTPQGRRFGAFF. In nucleotides, the CDR3 is TGTGCCAGCAGTTCCACTACACCACAGGGCAGGCGATTCGGAGCTTTCTTT. The full variable domain, in which reference TRBV28 and TRBJ1-1 provide the parts outside the CDR3, is DVKVTQSSRYLVKRTGEKVFLECVQDMDHENMFWYRQDPGLGLRLIYFSYDVKMKEKGDIPEGYSVSREKKERFSLILESASTNQTSMYLCASSSTTPQGRRFGAFFGQGTRLTVV.

The chain joins TRBV5-1 to TRBJ2-3; 7 nucleotides align to TRBD2. J gave up 1 base and V 3 bases, and 5 bases lay outside the gene matches. The CDR3 runs to 15 residues. CDR1 and CDR2 (germline): SGHRS, YFSETQ. The CDR3 DNA follows: TGCGCCAGCAGCTATGCTGGGGGGGGCACAGATACGCAGTATTTT. As protein: CASSYAGGGTDTQYF.

CDR3 coding DNA: TGTGCCAGCAGCTACGGACAGGCAGATACGCAGTATTTT. Residues: CASSYGQADTQYF. The chain employs TRBV5-8 and TRBJ2-3, with 7 bases fitting TRBD1. The germline V gene has CDR1 SGHTS and CDR2 YDEGEE. CDR3 size: 13 residues. V lost 3 bases to trimming and J lost 4 bases; unmatched junction nucleotides: 2.

V and J are TRBV5-1 and TRBJ2-3, with 13 nucleotides matching TRBD2. CDR1 is SGHRS and CDR2 is YFSETQ in the germline V gene. V dropped 5 bases and J dropped 1; count of bases not matched to a gene: 1. This CDR3 has 15 residues. The CDR3 here is CASRLAGGGTDTQYF. The CDR3, as DNA: TGCGCCAGCAGACTAGCGGGGGGGGGCACAGATACGCAGTATTTT. Full variable domain (missing parts from reference TRBV5-1 and TRBJ2-3): KAGVTQTPRYLIKTRGQQVTLSCSPISGHRSVSWYQQTPGQGLQFLFEYFSETQRNKGNFPGRFSGRQFSNSRSEMNVSTLELGDSALYLCASRLAGGGTDTQYFGPGTRLTVL.

The genes are TRBV19 and TRBJ2-5; TRBD2 might be the D (5 bases). From germline, CDR1 is LNHDA and CDR2 SQIVND (reference sequence). CDR3 size: 15 residues. V dropped 6 bases and J dropped 5 bases, with 19 bases sitting between them. CDR3 nucleotides: TGTGCCAGTAGCCGGACTTTATCTCGGTGGGAGACCCAGTACTTC. It is translated as CASSRTLSRWETQYF.

The V and J genes are TRBV27 and TRBJ1-1; 12 bases are shared with TRBD1. Germline-derived CDR1 and CDR2 are MNHEY and SMNVEV (reference sequence). V shed 8 bases, J shed 5 bases, and the junction held 12 bases outside the gene matches. The CDR3 extends over 16 amino acids. CDR3 in amino acids: CASVGQGQGAVTEAFF. The CDR3 DNA sequence: TGTGCCAGCGTAGGGCAGGGACAGGGGGCGGTTACTGAAGCTTTCTTT.

The chain is built from TRBV27 and TRBJ1-1; no reliable D call. This CDR3 has 14 residues. Trimming took 5 bases from V and 1 from J, leaving 11 bases between them. Germline V lookup: CDR1 MNHEY, CDR2 SMNVEV (reference sequence). Here the CDR3 reads CASSLMGPNTEAFF. As DNA, the CDR3 is TGTGCCAGCAGTCTAATGGGCCCGAACACTGAAGCTTTCTTT.

The gene calls are TRBV27 and TRBJ2-7, with 7 bases aligning to TRBD2. The CDR3 covers 15 residues. V was pared by 8 bases and J by 0 bases, with 10 bases of the junction left unmatched. Germline-derived CDR1 and CDR2 are MNHEY and SMNVEV (reference sequence). The CDR3 spells CASSSGGIPSYEQYF. As DNA, the CDR3 is TGTGCCAGCTCATCGGGGGGAATCCCCTCCTACGAGCAGTACTTC.

V gene TRBV5-1 combines with J gene TRBJ2-1, with 11 positions matching TRBD2. The CDR3 covers 16 residues. The V segment lost 4 bases and the J segment 1 base; nucleotides outside the gene matches: 4. Per germline, CDR1 SGHRS and CDR2 YFSETQ. CDR3 DNA sequence: TGCGCCAGCAGCGAGGGACTAGCGGCATCCTACAATGAGCAGTTCTTC. Encoded protein: CASSEGLAASYNEQFF.

This chain connects TRBV5-6 to TRBJ2-1; the D gene is possibly TRBD1 (7 bases). This CDR3 has 14 residues. The germline gives CDR1 SGHDT, CDR2 YYEEEE. V lost 7 bases to trimming and J lost 7 bases, with 18 bases between them. In DNA, the CDR3 is TGTGCCAGCCCGGGGGACAGAGATTGGAATGAGCAGTTCTTC. Its translation: CASPGDRDWNEQFF.

This clone occurred once. The CDR3 DNA sequence: TGCGCCAGCAGCCGGGGACAGGCAGCCAAAAACATTCAGTACTTC. Translation: CASSRGQAAKNIQYF. The V and J genes are TRBV5-1 and TRBJ2-4; 8 bases match TRBD1. V was pared by 4 bases and J by 0 bases, with 3 bases of the junction left unmatched. The germline gives CDR1 SGHRS, CDR2 YFSETQ. This CDR3 spans 15 amino acids.

This rearrangement joins TRBV30 to TRBJ1-6; 7 nucleotides match TRBD1. With 4 bases clipped from V and 6 bases from J, the junction kept 3 bases outside the gene matches. CDR1 is GTSNPN, CDR2 SVGIG, per germline (reference sequence). The CDR3 runs 13 residues. Written as DNA, the CDR3 is TGTGCCTGGAACGACAGGGTTAATTCACCCCTCCACTTT. Residues: CAWNDRVNSPLHF.

The chain uses TRBV7-8 and TRBJ2-1, with D uncertain. The CDR3 loop spans 13 amino acids. V dropped 1 base and J dropped 8 bases, with 9 bases sitting between them. The germline V gene encodes CDR1 SGHVS and CDR2 FQNEAQ. The CDR3 region is CASSLGSQYEQFF. CDR3 coding DNA: TGTGCCAGCAGCTTAGGCTCACAGTATGAGCAGTTCTTC.

This chain links TRBV5-1 with TRBJ2-7, with TRBD2 matching 8 bases. The CDR3 is made up of 13 amino acids. Germline values: CDR1 SGHRS, CDR2 YFSETQ. V was clipped by 7 bases and J by 7 bases; unmatched bases: 10. CDR3 residues: CASGSSGPLEQYF. The CDR3 nucleotides are TGCGCCAGCGGCTCTAGCGGGCCGCTGGAGCAGTACTTC. Combining the CDR3 with reference TRBV5-1 and TRBJ2-7 gives the whole variable domain KAGVTQTPRYLIKTRGQQVTLSCSPISGHRSVSWYQQTPGQGLQFLFEYFSETQRNKGNFPGRFSGRQFSNSRSEMNVSTLELGDSALYLCASGSSGPLEQYFGPGTRLTVT.